This entry lists 27 T cell receptor beta chains sequenced from one sample in a study of a mutant IDH1 vaccine in newly diagnosed glioma (dated by TCRdb to the early 2020s). The sample's time point label is to be understood as: week 23, last vaccination. A 20-mer mutant IDH1 peptide at 300 micrograms in Montanide made up each vaccine dose, which was injected subcutaneously together with topical imiquimod. Library prep was done by the immunoSEQ multiplex PCR assay. TCRdb limited this immuneACCESS table to in-frame rearrangements with V and J called. A share of clones is missing; checked studies link under half to unresolved V genes, and the rest is unexplained. The sample profile shows 25,000 to 35,000 clones; approximately 87% of them were found once. The ten most abundant clones make up around 2.4% of the sample. What these receptors recognize is not known. The source was PBMCs, collected from a glioma patient whose treatment included an IDH1 peptide vaccine. All receptors come from a man aged 40-50 years with glioma.

The chain carries TRBV19 and TRBJ1-1, with D possibly matching TRBD1 (5 bases). The CDR3 length is 12 residues. CDR1 is LNHDA, CDR2 SQIVND, per germline (reference sequence). V lost 7 bases, J lost 11 bases, and 17 bases lay in between. CDR3 bases: TGTGCCAGTACCTCATTGGGGGAGAGGGCTTTCTTT. It codes for CASTSLGERAFF.

The rearrangement uses TRBV30 and TRBJ1-4; 10 bases agree with TRBD1. CDR1 is GTSNPN and CDR2 is SVGIG in the germline V gene (reference sequence). Trimming took 4 bases from V and 4 from J; bases not matched to a gene: 9. CDR3 length equals 16 residues. The CDR3 DNA follows: TGTGCCTGGACAGGGACAGGGGCCTTCCTTAATGAAAAACTGTTTTTT. It is translated as CAWTGTGAFLNEKLFF.

The gene calls are TRBV5-1 and TRBJ1-4; D is unresolved. This CDR3 is built from 16 residues. Between the trimmed V and J ends, which lost 2 bases and 5 bases, there was a span of 16 bases. In germline, CDR1 is SGHRS, CDR2 YFSETQ. The CDR3 protein is CASSLTPLTSNEKLFF. CDR3 nucleotides: TGCGCCAGCAGCTTAACCCCGCTGACCTCGAATGAAAAACTGTTTTTT.

The chain links TRBV10-3 to TRBJ2-7; 8 bases line up with TRBD1. CDR1 is ENHRY, CDR2 SYGVKD, per germline. The V segment lost 8 bases and the J segment 4 bases; nucleotides outside the gene matches: 7. The CDR3 extends over 13 amino acids. CDR3 loop: CAILGQGFYEQYF. The CDR3 DNA is TGTGCCATCCTCGGACAGGGATTTTACGAGCAGTACTTC.

This chain joins TRBV5-8 and TRBJ1-5, with a weak D call TRBD1 (5 bases). The CDR3 is made up of 15 amino acids. Per the germline V gene, CDR1 is SGHTS and CDR2 is YDEGEE. V dropped 1 base and J dropped 6 bases, with 14 bases sitting between them. In DNA, the CDR3 is TGTGCCAGCAGCTTGAGGGGTGCGTTTCGTCAGCCCCAGCATTTT. Its protein is CASSLRGAFRQPQHF.

The J gene is TRBJ2-1, the V gene TRBV2, with D maybe TRBD2 (5 bases). The CDR3 has 12 residues. CDR1 is SNHLY, CDR2 FYNNEI, per germline. Trimming left V 7 bases short and J 3 bases short, with 7 bases between. CDR3 protein: CASKGDYNEQFF. The CDR3 DNA sequence: TGTGCCAGCAAGGGAGACTACAATGAGCAGTTCTTC.

The chain has TRBV7-2 and TRBJ1-5; D is possibly TRBD1 (5 bases). This CDR3 is built from 14 residues. CDR1 is SGHTA, CDR2 FQGNSA, per germline. V lost 2 bases and J lost 6, with 11 bases in between. The DNA for the CDR3 is TGTGCCAGCAGCTTATCGCAGGGACCTCAGCCCCAGCATTTT. This codes for CASSLSQGPQPQHF.

The chain has TRBV6-5 and TRBJ2-7; 10 bases align to TRBD1. CDR3 length: 12 amino acids. Germline lookup yields CDR1 MNHEY and CDR2 SVGAGI. V shed 7 bases and J 4 bases; nucleotides not matched to a gene: 1. CDR3 sequence: CASTGQGYEQYF. The CDR3 DNA is TGTGCCAGCACGGGACAGGGGTACGAGCAGTACTTC.

The CDR3 nucleotides read TGTGCCATCAGTGGGGCAAGCGGGGGCCCCCAAGAGACCCAGTACTTC. The encoded protein is CAISGASGGPQETQYF. The chain recombines TRBV10-3 with TRBJ2-5; 8 positions match TRBD2. The CDR3 totals 16 residues. Germline values: CDR1 ENHRY, CDR2 SYGVKD. V trimming: 4 bases; J trimming: 1 base; junction bases outside the gene matches: 8.

V is TRBV28 and J is TRBJ1-2; D uncertain. Germline V gives CDR1 MDHEN, CDR2 SYDVKM. This CDR3 is 11 amino acids long. The V end lost 6 bases, the J end lost 8 bases, and 10 bases lay between the germline ends. CDR3 protein: CASRKQRGYTF. CDR3 in DNA: TGTGCCAGCAGGAAACAGAGGGGCTACACCTTC.

The V gene is TRBV9, the J gene TRBJ1-3, with no clear D. Trimming pared 0 bases from V and 4 bases from J, leaving 20 bases between. This CDR3 comprises 18 residues. Germline lookup yields CDR1 SGDLS and CDR2 YYNGEE. CDR3: CASSVDEVEITGGNTIYF. In DNA, the CDR3 is TGTGCCAGCAGCGTAGACGAGGTCGAAATAACGGGAGGAAACACCATATATTTT.

V and J are TRBV11-2 and TRBJ2-7; tentative D call: TRBD2 (6 bases). Trimming stripped 1 base from V and 3 bases from J, with 16 bases between. The CDR3 has 16 residues. Germline assignment: CDR1 SGHAT and CDR2 FQNNGV. This CDR3 is CASSLGGYSGIYEQYF. The CDR3 DNA is TGTGCCAGCAGCTTAGGAGGGTATAGCGGAATCTACGAGCAGTACTTC.

The chain couples TRBV27 to TRBJ2-3, with D tentatively TRBD1 or TRBD2 (5 bases each). CDR1 MNHEY and CDR2 SMNVEV come from the germline V gene (reference sequence). The CDR3 sequence is 11 residues long. CDR3 loop: CAVGTTDTQYF. The CDR3 DNA is TGTGCGGTAGGGACCACAGATACGCAGTATTTT.

CDR3 DNA: TGCGCCAGCAGCCAAGAGGGACAGGGACGAAATACCAACATTCAGTACTTC. Encoded protein: CASSQEGQGRNTNIQYF. The chain recombines TRBV4-1 with TRBJ2-4; 9 bases line up with TRBD1. The trim removed 0 bases at V and 7 bases at J, leaving 10 bases unmatched. The CDR3 length is 17 residues. Germline V gene sequence: CDR1 MGHRA, CDR2 YSYEKL.

This clone was seen a single time. V and J are TRBV19 and TRBJ2-6; D uncertain. Looked up from germline, CDR1 is LNHDA and CDR2 is SQIVND (reference sequence). This CDR3 region has 15 residues. V lost 3 bases to trimming and J lost 2 bases, with 8 bases between them. CDR3 region: CASSMGRPGANVLTF. The CDR3, as DNA: TGTGCCAGTAGTATGGGCCGGCCTGGGGCCAACGTCCTGACTTTC. Variable domain in full (rest from reference TRBV19 and TRBJ2-6): DGGITQSPKYLFRKEGQNVTLSCEQNLNHDAMYWYRQDPGQGLRLIYYSQIVNDFQKGDIAEGYSVSREKKESFPLTVTSAQKNPTAFYLCASSMGRPGANVLTFGAGSRLTVL.

The gene calls are TRBV6-6 and TRBJ2-5, with D maybe TRBD1 (6 bases). The CDR3 runs to 14 residues. V dropped 0 bases and J dropped 4 bases, with 9 bases sitting between them. CDR1 MNHNY and CDR2 SVGAGI come from the germline V gene (reference sequence). The CDR3 spells CASSYSARGETQYF. CDR3 in DNA: TGTGCCAGCAGTTACTCGGCCAGGGGAGAGACCCAGTACTTC.

V usage is TRBV9 and J usage is TRBJ2-2; D perhaps matches TRBD2 (6 bases). Germline V gives CDR1 SGDLS, CDR2 YYNGEE. This CDR3 is built from 16 residues. The germline V and J ends were trimmed by 3 bases and 0 bases, with 12 bases remaining between them. CDR3 sequence (DNA): TGTGCCAGCAGCGCCGCACTAGCAGCGAACACCGGGGAGCTGTTTTTT. This encodes CASSAALAANTGELFF.

The chain joins TRBV7-2 to TRBJ2-2, with 15 bases fitting TRBD2. V shed 5 bases and J 4 bases; nucleotides not matched to a gene: 8. The length of the CDR3 is 18 residues. Germline-derived CDR1 and CDR2 are SGHTA and FQGNSA. CDR3 DNA sequence: TGTGCCAGCAGCCCGGGACTAGCGGGGGGTACGGTCACCGGGGAGCTGTTTTTT. It specifies CASSPGLAGGTVTGELFF.

The rearrangement links TRBV11-2 to TRBJ2-7; D not certain. The length of the CDR3 is 15 residues. V was trimmed by 1 base and J by 0 bases, leaving 10 bases between them. The germline gives CDR1 SGHAT, CDR2 FQNNGV. As DNA, the CDR3 is TGTGCCAGCAGCTTAGGGCCGCTTAGCTCCTACGAGCAGTACTTC. This codes for CASSLGPLSSYEQYF.

This chain links TRBV18 with TRBJ1-5; 9 bases agree with TRBD1. The V gene end was trimmed by 2 bases and the J gene end by 9 bases; junction bases not matched to a gene: 11. Germline V lookup: CDR1 KGHSH, CDR2 LQKENI. CDR3 length equals 16 residues. The CDR3 nucleotides read TGTGCCAGCTCACCATCCTTACAGGGGGCAGGTGGGCCCCAGCATTTT. Its translation: CASSPSLQGAGGPQHF.

The chain links TRBV19 to TRBJ1-1; TRBD1 agrees at 8 bases. Per germline, CDR1 LNHDA and CDR2 SQIVND (reference sequence). V was pared by 5 bases and J by 4 bases, with 6 bases of the junction left unmatched. This CDR3 is built from 14 residues. The chain's CDR3 is CASSFRTGTTEAFF. The CDR3 bases are TGTGCCAGTAGTTTTAGGACAGGGACCACTGAAGCTTTCTTT.

The rearrangement links TRBV9 to TRBJ2-7; 7 bases fit TRBD2. After removal of 4 bases from V and 1 base from J, the junction contained 8 bases not matched to a gene. Per germline, CDR1 SGDLS and CDR2 YYNGEE. This CDR3 is 15 amino acids long. The CDR3 region has the DNA TGTGCCAGCAGCCCATCTGGCGGGGGATCCTACGAGCAGTACTTC. Translated: CASSPSGGGSYEQYF. The entire variable domain, with the rest obtained from reference TRBV9 and TRBJ2-7, is as follows: DSGVTQTPKHLITATGQRVTLRCSPRSGDLSVYWYQQSLDQGLQFLIQYYNGEERAKGNILERFSAQQFPDLHSELNLSSLELGDSALYFCASSPSGGGSYEQYFGPGTRLTVT.

This rearrangement joins TRBV19 to TRBJ1-5; D is unclear. V was cut by 4 bases and J by 4 bases, with 17 bases left in between. Germline assignment: CDR1 LNHDA and CDR2 SQIVND (reference sequence). This CDR3 has 16 residues. For the CDR3, the DNA is TGTGCCAGTAGTAGGGTGACAATTGGGCTTAATCAGCCCCAGCATTTT. Its translation is CASSRVTIGLNQPQHF.

The chain recombines TRBV2 with TRBJ2-5, with 12 bases matching TRBD2. The CDR3 totals 15 residues. The V gene end was trimmed by 5 bases and the J gene end by 1 base; junction bases not matched to a gene: 2. Germline CDR1 reads SNHLY; CDR2 reads FYNNEI. CDR3 amino acids: CASSPSGGAQETQYF. The CDR3 coding sequence is TGTGCCAGCAGTCCTAGCGGGGGGGCCCAAGAGACCCAGTACTTC.

This clone was seen a few times. The V gene is TRBV13, the J gene TRBJ2-5; tentatively, D is TRBD2 (6 bases). The CDR3 is 13 amino acids. V lost 1 base and J 4 bases, leaving 7 bases between the germline ends. Germline-derived CDR1 and CDR2 are PRHDT and FYEKMQ (reference sequence). For the CDR3, the DNA is TGTGCCAGCAGCTTAGAAGCGGGAGAGACCCAGTACTTC. Its translation: CASSLEAGETQYF.

The chain couples TRBV6-1 to TRBJ2-1; 9 bases are a match to TRBD1. Germline-derived CDR1 and CDR2 are MNHNS and SASEGT. V shed 5 bases and J 14 bases; nucleotides not matched to a gene: 7. The CDR3 is 12 residues long. The DNA of the CDR3 is TGTGCCAGCAGTATGGTTACAGGGGGCAAGTTCTTC. It yields the protein CASSMVTGGKFF.

The V call is TRBV27, the J call TRBJ2-7, with D hard to call. The CDR3 is 16 amino acids. Germline V gene sequence: CDR1 MNHEY, CDR2 SMNVEV (reference sequence). The V gene lost 5 bases and the J gene lost 3 bases, with 20 bases spanning the gap. The CDR3, as DNA: TGTGCCAGCAGTCCCTCCCCCGACGGCCGATACTACGAGCAGTACTTC. It specifies CASSPSPDGRYYEQYF.